The 8 T cell receptor beta chains below come from one sample, sequenced in a study of post-analysis software for immune sequencing data. General study findings and limits: Patients used a handful of TRBV segments, including TRBV5-6, TRBV5-1 and TRBV20-1, more often than controls.

Unique molecular identifiers were built into the TCR beta cDNA libraries. A single record per CDR3 protein comes from TCRdb applying MiXCR to the PCR reads. The repertoire holds around 770,000 distinct CDR3 sequences, under 60% seen once, with 4.9% in the top ten. Antigens for these TCRs are unknown. Input material: blood. These receptors originate from a girl aged 5 to 17 with multiple sclerosis.

The chain recombines TRBV6-5 with TRBJ2-2; 7 nucleotides match TRBD2. Germline values: CDR1 MNHEY, CDR2 SVGAGI. The CDR3 has 16 amino acids. V gave up 6 bases and J gave up 7 bases; unmatched junction bases: 14. The CDR3 coding sequence is TGTGCCAGCAGAGTCGGACTAGTTGTCATGGGCGGGGAGCTGTTTTTT. It specifies CASRVGLVVMGGELFF.

The chain couples TRBV7-2 to TRBJ2-7; 9 bases match TRBD1. V lost 4 bases and J lost 2; bases outside the gene matches: 6. The CDR3 loop spans 15 amino acids. Germline CDR1 and CDR2: SGHTA and FQGNSA. The CDR3 bases are TGTGCCAGCAGCTACCGACAGGGGGAGGCCTACGAGCAGTACTTC. It codes for CASSYRQGEAYEQYF.

The J gene is TRBJ1-1, the V gene TRBV14; possibly TRBD1 for D (6 bases). CDR3 size: 14 residues. V was pared by 2 bases and J by 11 bases, with 18 bases between. From germline, CDR1 is SGHDN and CDR2 FVKESK. The CDR3 sequence: CASSQYDRRSKAFF. The CDR3 DNA reads TGTGCCAGCAGCCAATACGACAGGCGTTCGAAGGCTTTCTTT.

V and J are TRBV7-2 and TRBJ2-3; 10 bases align to TRBD2. V was clipped by 4 bases and J by 4 bases; unmatched bases: 17. CDR3 size: 19 residues. CDR1 and CDR2 (germline): SGHTA, FQGNSA. CDR3 coding DNA: TGTGCCAGCAGCTCAAGGAGGGCTAGCGGGAGTCCGAGGCCAGATACGCAGTATTTT. As protein: CASSSRRASGSPRPDTQYF.

This clonotype was detected a few times. The chain is built from TRBV24-1 and TRBJ2-1; D is unclear. CDR1 KGHDR and CDR2 SFDVKD come from the germline V gene. V was clipped by 7 bases and J by 5 bases, with 8 bases between them. CDR3 length: 12 residues. The CDR3 here is CATRGRNNEQFF. CDR3 nucleotide sequence: TGTGCCACCAGGGGTAGGAACAATGAGCAGTTCTTC.

This chain uses TRBV20-1 with TRBJ2-3, with D possibly being TRBD2 (6 bases). Deletions cut 0 bases from V and 1 base from J, with 14 bases between. This CDR3 region has 16 residues. Germline V CDR1 and CDR2: DFQATT, SNEGSKA (reference sequence). The chain's CDR3 is CSARDRGRDGTDTQYF. In DNA, the CDR3 is TGCAGTGCTAGAGATCGAGGGCGGGACGGCACAGATACGCAGTATTTT.

There are a few counts of this clonotype. This chain uses TRBV6-2 or TRBV6-3 with TRBJ2-3, with D possibly matching TRBD2 (5 bases). CDR3 length: 15 amino acids. V shed 0 bases and J shed 2 bases, with 9 bases lying between them. Germline lookup yields CDR1 MNHEY and CDR2 SVGEGT. The CDR3 protein is CASSYSRENTDTQYF. The CDR3 DNA reads as TGTGCCAGCAGTTACTCGAGGGAGAACACAGATACGCAGTATTTT.

This chain uses TRBV27 with TRBJ2-4; D perhaps matches TRBD2 (6 bases). The CDR3 runs 13 residues. Germline V gives CDR1 MNHEY, CDR2 SMNVEV (reference sequence). V lost 2 bases and J 11 bases, leaving 13 bases between the germline ends. CDR3 nucleotides: TGTGCCAGCAGTTTAGCGGGATCCCGCGTTCAGTACTTC. This encodes CASSLAGSRVQYF.